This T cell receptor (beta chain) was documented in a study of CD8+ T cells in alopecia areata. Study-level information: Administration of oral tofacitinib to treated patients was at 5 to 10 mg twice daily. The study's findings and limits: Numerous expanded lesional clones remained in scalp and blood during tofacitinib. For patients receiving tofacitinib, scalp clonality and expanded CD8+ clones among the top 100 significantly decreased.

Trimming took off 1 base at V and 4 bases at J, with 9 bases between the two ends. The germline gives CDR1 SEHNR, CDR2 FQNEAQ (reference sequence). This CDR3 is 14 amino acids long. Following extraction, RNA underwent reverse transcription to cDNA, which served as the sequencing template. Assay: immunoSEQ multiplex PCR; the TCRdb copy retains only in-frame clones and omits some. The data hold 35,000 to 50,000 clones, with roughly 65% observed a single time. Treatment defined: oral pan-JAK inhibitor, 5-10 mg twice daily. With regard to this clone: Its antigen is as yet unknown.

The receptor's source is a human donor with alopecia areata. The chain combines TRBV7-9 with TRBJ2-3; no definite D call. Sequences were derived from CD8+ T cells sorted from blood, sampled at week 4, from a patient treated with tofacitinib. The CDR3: CASSLGRVADTQYF. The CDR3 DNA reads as TGTGCCAGCAGCTTAGGACGGGTGGCAGATACGCAGTATTTT.